Listed here are 14 T cell receptor beta chains from one sample, sequenced in a study of blood T cell repertoires in COVID-19. Here immunoSEQ multiplex PCR was the method, and the copy in TCRdb shows in-frame clones only, minus some. Here the sample spans about 85,000 clones, 84% being singletons. Sample: peripheral blood. All receptors derive from a man in his 60s with acute or convalescent COVID-19.

This clone was observed a single time. The V gene is TRBV18, the J gene TRBJ1-4, with 9 bases matching TRBD1. The germline V gene encodes CDR1 KGHSH and CDR2 LQKENI. V lost 3 bases, J lost 5 bases, and 4 bases stayed unmatched. The CDR3 is made up of 15 amino acids. The DNA for the CDR3 is TGTGCCAGCTCACCCCCGGACAGGGGAAATGAAAAACTGTTTTTT. It translates to CASSPPDRGNEKLFF. The full variable domain, rest sourced from reference TRBV18 and TRBJ1-4, is NAGVMQNPRHLVRRRGQEARLRCSPMKGHSHVYWYRQLPEEGLKFMVYLQKENIIDESGMPKERFSAEFPKEGPSILRIQQVVRGDSAAYFCASSPPDRGNEKLFFGSGTQLSVL.

CDR3 sequence reads: CASSYAKGVNYGYTF. The DNA of the CDR3 is TGTGCCAGCAGTTACGCGAAGGGGGTTAACTATGGCTACACCTTC. The chain is built from TRBV6-6 and TRBJ1-2; tentatively, D is TRBD1 (6 bases). This CDR3 region has 15 residues. CDR1 is MNHNY and CDR2 is SVGAGI in the germline V gene (reference sequence). V shed 2 bases and J shed 1 base, with 11 bases lying between them.

This chain links TRBV19 with TRBJ1-1; TRBD1 matches at 9 bases. V lost 7 bases, J lost 5 bases, and 5 bases stayed unmatched. Germline CDR1 LNHDA, CDR2 SQIVND (reference sequence). The length of the CDR3 is 13 residues. The CDR3 region is CASITGGWTEAFF. The CDR3 nucleotides read TGTGCCAGTATTACAGGGGGCTGGACTGAAGCTTTCTTT.

This sequence joins TRBV19 and TRBJ1-5, with 9 bases aligning to TRBD1. After removal of 8 bases from V and 1 base from J, the junction contained 3 bases not matched to a gene. CDR1 and CDR2 (germline): LNHDA, SQIVND (reference sequence). The CDR3 is 14 amino acids. The CDR3 DNA is TGTGCCAGTGGACAGGGGATGAGCAATCAGCCCCAGCATTTT. Amino acid sequence: CASGQGMSNQPQHF.

This chain uses TRBV5-6 with TRBJ2-7; D remains ambiguous. CDR1 SGHDT and CDR2 YYEEEE come from the germline V gene. The CDR3 sequence is 14 residues long. V was shortened by 0 bases and J by 7 bases, with 14 bases between the two germline ends. The CDR3 coding sequence is TGTGCCAGCAGCTTGGGAGGTCCTTTGGGTGAGCAGTACTTC. As protein: CASSLGGPLGEQYF.

This clone was observed a few times. The chain employs TRBV4-3 and TRBJ2-3, with 7 positions matching TRBD1. The germline CDR1 and CDR2 sequences are LGHNA and YSLEER. This CDR3 has 16 residues. V shed 1 base and J 5 bases; nucleotides not matched to a gene: 9. The CDR3 loop reads CASSQVNRGTGDTQYF. The CDR3 DNA reads as TGCGCCAGCAGCCAAGTGAACAGGGGCACCGGAGATACGCAGTATTTT.

This chain uses TRBV27 with TRBJ2-7, with TRBD1 identical over 9 bases. Germline trimming cut 10 bases from V and 6 bases from J; bases unmatched to any gene: 16. CDR1 and CDR2 (germline): MNHEY, SMNVEV (reference sequence). The CDR3 loop spans 15 amino acids. CDR3 sequence: CATLPLDRGVAEQYF. In nucleotides, the CDR3 is TGTGCCACGCTTCCTCTTGACAGGGGGGTTGCCGAGCAGTACTTC.

This CDR3 reads CASSPSGDEQYF. Here the CDR3 DNA reads TGTGCCAGCAGCCCGTCCGGGGACGAGCAGTACTTC. The V gene is TRBV7-3, the J gene TRBJ2-7, with TRBD2 as a possible D gene (5 bases). V was cut by 5 bases and J by 5 bases, with 10 bases left in between. This CDR3 comprises 12 residues. Looked up from germline, CDR1 is SGHTA and CDR2 is FQGTGA.

The chain recombines TRBV19 with TRBJ2-7, with D possibly matching TRBD1 (5 bases). V was cut by 4 bases and J by 7 bases, with 14 bases left in between. Germline-derived CDR1 and CDR2 are LNHDA and SQIVND (reference sequence). CDR3 size: 13 residues. CDR3 coding DNA: TGTGCCAGTAGTACAGGGCTCCTGAGGGAGCAGTACTTC. This encodes CASSTGLLREQYF.

This chain uses TRBV4-1 with TRBJ1-5; tentatively, D is TRBD1 (5 bases). Germline V gives CDR1 MGHRA, CDR2 YSYEKL. The CDR3 has 15 amino acids. Trimming removed 4 bases from V and 4 bases from J, with 14 bases in between. As DNA, the CDR3 is TGCGCCAGCAGCCCAACGGGGGGGGAAAATCAGCCCCAGCATTTT. Its protein product is CASSPTGGENQPQHF.

The chain uses TRBV5-1 and TRBJ2-3, with D unclear. The germline CDR1 and CDR2 sequences are SGHRS and YFSETQ. The V and J ends lost 4 bases and 4 bases respectively, with 13 bases between them. CDR3 length: 14 residues. CDR3 bases: TGCGCCAGCAGCCCCCAAAGGAGCTCAGATACGCAGTATTTT. Translation gives CASSPQRSSDTQYF.

The chain's CDR3 is CASSFDRGLANEKLFF. The CDR3 DNA sequence: TGCGCCAGCAGCTTCGACAGGGGGCTAGCTAATGAAAAACTGTTTTTT. The V and J genes are TRBV5-1 and TRBJ1-4, with 10 bases that match TRBD1. The trim removed 2 bases at V and 3 bases at J, leaving 4 bases unmatched. This CDR3 region has 16 residues. Germline lookup yields CDR1 SGHRS and CDR2 YFSETQ.

The genes are TRBV11-2 and TRBJ2-2, with D possibly TRBD2 on 5 matching bases. Germline lookup yields CDR1 SGHAT and CDR2 FQNNGV. The CDR3 is 13 amino acids. V was pared by 0 bases and J by 6 bases, with 5 bases between. CDR3 nucleotide sequence: TGTGCCAGCAGCTTAGATAGCGCCGGGGAGCTGTTTTTT. Encoded protein: CASSLDSAGELFF. The whole variable domain, remainder taken from reference TRBV11-2 and TRBJ2-2, is EAGVAQSPRYKIIEKRQSVAFWCNPISGHATLYWYQQILGQGPKLLIQFQNNGVVDDSQLPKDRFSAERLKGVDSTLKIQPAKLEDSAVYLCASSLDSAGELFFGEGSRLTVL.

This clone was seen many times. This chain links TRBV5-4 with TRBJ1-1; D gene unclear. Germline V gene data show CDR1 as SGHNT and CDR2 as YYREEE (reference sequence). The CDR3 contains 14 residues. The V end was cut by 4 bases, the J end by 2 bases, with 12 bases between. The CDR3 protein is CASSLAQVNTEAFF. The CDR3 nucleotides read TGTGCCAGCAGCCTCGCCCAGGTTAACACTGAAGCTTTCTTT.